This TCR beta chain was obtained from a study of blood T cell repertoires in COVID-19. Here immunoSEQ multiplex PCR was the method, and the copy in TCRdb shows in-frame clones only, minus some. The sample contains 200,000 or so clones, 80% of which appear only once. Germline V gene sequence: CDR1 LGHDT, CDR2 YNNKEL (reference sequence). V was clipped by 4 bases and J by 4 bases, with 13 bases between them. The CDR3 runs to 14 residues. This clone was counted at least ten times. In terms of age and location, participants ranged from about 18 to 95 years and lived in about 25 US areas. Cohorts were based on clinical histories the participants reported.

Sequencing was performed on PBMCs or T cells enriched from blood (not recorded which). The gene calls are TRBV3-1 (or the pseudogene TRBV3-2) and TRBJ1-2, with a weak D call TRBD1 (5 bases). This clonotype originated in a woman in her thirties or forties with acute COVID-19. This chain's CDR3 is CASSRTGFGYGYTF. CDR3 DNA sequence: TGTGCCAGCAGCCGCACAGGATTCGGCTATGGCTACACCTTC.